The next 4 T cell receptor beta chains were all read from a single sample in a study of T-cell memory formation after mild COVID-19. TCRdb itself ran the 5' RACE reads through MiXCR, one entry per CDR3 protein. The sample comprises approximately 150,000 distinct CDR3 sequences, 13% to 15% of which are singletons, and roughly 15% rests with the top ten. Material for sequencing was PBMCs or a T cell subset sorted from them (not recorded which). Every receptor here comes from an adult woman who had mild COVID-19 (a few samples of this study predate the infection). Cell type and time point are not known.

The rearrangement joins TRBV11-2 to TRBJ2-7; 12 bases map to TRBD1. Trimming took 3 bases from V and 5 from J; bases not matched to a gene: 2. The germline gives CDR1 SGHAT, CDR2 FQNNGV. This CDR3 region has 14 residues. The CDR3 DNA reads TGTGCCAGCAGCTTCGGGACAGGGGGCCACGAGCAGTACTTC. Translated: CASSFGTGGHEQYF.

The J gene is TRBJ2-3, the V gene TRBV30, with no clear D. The CDR3 covers 13 residues. Per germline, CDR1 GTSNPN and CDR2 SVGIG (reference sequence). V was clipped by 8 bases and J by 1 base, with 13 bases between them. CDR3 nucleotide sequence: TGTGCCCCAGGACGGATAGGCACAGATACGCAGTATTTT. Encoded protein: CAPGRIGTDTQYF.

This chain links TRBV7-2 with TRBJ2-3, with 9 bases matching TRBD2. Germline V gene data show CDR1 as SGHTA and CDR2 as FQGNSA. V lost 1 base and J lost 3; bases outside the gene matches: 8. CDR3 length equals 17 residues. CDR3 residues: CASSLGLAGWFTDTQYF. The DNA for the CDR3 is TGTGCCAGCAGCTTAGGGCTAGCGGGATGGTTTACAGATACGCAGTATTTT. The entire variable domain, with the rest obtained from reference TRBV7-2 and TRBJ2-3, is as follows: GAGVSQSPSNKVTEKGKDVELRCDPISGHTALYWYRQSLGQGLEFLIYFQGNSAPDKSGLPSDRFSAERTGGSVSTLTIQRTQQEDSAVYLCASSLGLAGWFTDTQYFGPGTRLTVL.

The chain uses TRBV4-3 and TRBJ2-3; D is undetermined. The ends were cut back, 1 base at V and 2 bases at J, with 7 bases in the middle. CDR3 length: 14 amino acids. Germline V gene sequence: CDR1 LGHNA, CDR2 YSLEER. CDR3: CASSQAATTDTQYF. CDR3 nucleotide sequence: TGCGCCAGCAGCCAAGCGGCCACCACAGATACGCAGTATTTT.